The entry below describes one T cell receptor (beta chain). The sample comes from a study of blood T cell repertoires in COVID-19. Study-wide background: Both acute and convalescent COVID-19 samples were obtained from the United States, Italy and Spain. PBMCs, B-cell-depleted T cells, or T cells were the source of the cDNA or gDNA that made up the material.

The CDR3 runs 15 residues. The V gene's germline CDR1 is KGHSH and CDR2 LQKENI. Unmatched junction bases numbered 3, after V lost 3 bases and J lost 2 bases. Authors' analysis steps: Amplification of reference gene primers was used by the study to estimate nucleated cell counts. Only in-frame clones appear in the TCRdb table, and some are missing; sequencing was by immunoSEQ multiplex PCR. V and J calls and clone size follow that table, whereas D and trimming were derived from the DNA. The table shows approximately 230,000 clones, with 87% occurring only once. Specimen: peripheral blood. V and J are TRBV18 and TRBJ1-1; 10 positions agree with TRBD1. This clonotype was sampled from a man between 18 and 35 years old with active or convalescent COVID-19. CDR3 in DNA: TGTGCCAGCTCACCCAAGACAGGGGGCAACACTGAAGCTTTCTTT. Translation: CASSPKTGGNTEAFF.